Listed here are 14 T cell receptor beta chains from one sample, sequenced in a study of blood T cells in healthy people across ages (dated by TCRdb to the mid-2010s). Library preparation was by 5' RACE. TCRdb shows the sequencer as Illumina HiSeq 2500. The second PCR ran for about 7 to 11 cycles and used a J-beta primer mix along with a sample-barcoded 5' primer. Using fastp at Q25 and MiXCR, TCRdb reprocessed the public reads and kept productive beta chains. Identical CDR3 proteins give one entry, which carries the most common genes and DNA. Here the sample has about 780,000 distinct CDR3 sequences; under 30% occur a single time. The ten largest clones take up approximately 2.9% of the sample. The sample was also reused in another study, on T cells of mothers and their children.

Sequencing input: blood. These receptors were collected from a boy aged 5 to 17 in good health.

This clonotype appeared a few times. V is TRBV9 and J is TRBJ2-5; 11 nucleotides agree with TRBD1. Germline-derived CDR1 and CDR2 are SGDLS and YYNGEE. The V gene end was trimmed by 4 bases and the J gene end by 4 bases; junction bases not matched to a gene: 15. This CDR3 region has 18 residues. This CDR3 reads CASSQRPGQGARGETQYF. CDR3 sequence (DNA): TGTGCCAGCAGCCAACGGCCTGGACAGGGGGCGAGGGGAGAGACCCAGTACTTC.

J is TRBJ2-5 and V is TRBV6-1; 10 bases fit TRBD2. The CDR3 runs 17 residues. Germline trimming cut 0 bases from V and 4 bases from J; bases unmatched to any gene: 8. CDR1 and CDR2 (germline): MNHNS, SASEGT. In nucleotides, the CDR3 is TGTGCCAGCAGTGAAGCGCTTCGGCTAGCGGGGGTAGAGACCCAGTACTTC. Protein: CASSEALRLAGVETQYF.

This clonotype has just a few counts. The chain has TRBV11-2 and TRBJ2-7; 10 nucleotides align to TRBD1. Trimming removed 4 bases from V and 0 bases from J; junction bases left unmatched: 6. This CDR3 comprises 16 residues. Germline CDR1 reads SGHAT; CDR2 reads FQNNGV. This CDR3 reads CASSSMGTGVSYEQYF. CDR3 coding DNA: TGTGCCAGCAGCTCGATGGGGACAGGGGTCTCCTACGAGCAGTACTTC.

V gene TRBV7-6 combines with J gene TRBJ2-5; D could derive from TRBD1 or TRBD2 (5 bases each). CDR1 and CDR2 (germline): SGHVS, FNYEAQ. This CDR3 has 16 residues. V lost 0 bases and J 1 base, leaving 12 bases between the germline ends. The CDR3 loop is CASSLAPAGSQETQYF. The CDR3, as DNA: TGTGCCAGCAGCTTAGCCCCGGCAGGGAGCCAAGAGACCCAGTACTTC.

This clonotype has a handful of counts. The chain uses TRBV18 and TRBJ1-1; no clear D gene. Trimming took 3 bases from V and 11 from J, leaving 19 bases between them. The germline V gene encodes CDR1 KGHSH and CDR2 LQKENI. The CDR3 consists of 14 residues. CDR3 in DNA: TGTGCCAGCTCACCGACGTTAGGGCACGAGTCGGCTTTCTTT. It encodes CASSPTLGHESAFF.

The chain recombines TRBV7-3 with TRBJ1-6, with 7 positions matching TRBD1. After removal of 2 bases from V and 7 bases from J, the junction contained 2 bases not matched to a gene. This CDR3 region has 14 residues. Germline values: CDR1 SGHTA, CDR2 FQGTGA. The CDR3 DNA reads TGTGCCAGCAGCTTAGGGACAGAGAATTCACCCCTCCACTTT. Translating gives CASSLGTENSPLHF.

The chain carries TRBV9 and TRBJ2-3; 8 nucleotides align to TRBD2. Trimming cost V 3 bases and J 2 bases; bases outside gene matches: 11. The CDR3 spans 17 residues. CDR1 and CDR2 (germline): SGDLS, YYNGEE. The CDR3 region is CASSGRAGALFTDTQYF. CDR3 coding DNA: TGTGCCAGCAGCGGACGAGCGGGGGCCCTATTCACAGATACGCAGTATTTT.

This clonotype was seen a handful of times. The chain combines TRBV14 with TRBJ2-7, with D maybe TRBD2 (6 bases). Trimming removed 1 base at V and 5 bases at J, with 12 bases between. Germline V gives CDR1 SGHDN, CDR2 FVKESK. The CDR3 has 14 amino acids. CDR3 nucleotides: TGTGCCAGCAGCCAAGTGAGACTAGATCACGAGCAGTACTTC. It is translated as CASSQVRLDHEQYF.

With regard to this clonotype: With a much larger clone just one base away, this may be a read error. The genes are TRBV7-9 and TRBJ2-5; D is ambiguous. The V gene's germline CDR1 is SEHNR and CDR2 FQNEAQ (reference sequence). This CDR3 has 12 amino acids. The CDR3 DNA follows: TGTGCCCGCAGCTTAGTCCAAGAGACCCAGTACTTC. Translating gives CARSLVQETQYF.

The chain recombines TRBV7-2 with TRBJ1-3, with 10 bases matching TRBD1. After removal of 7 bases from V and 0 bases from J, the junction contained 12 bases not matched to a gene. The CDR3 extends over 18 amino acids. Germline V lookup: CDR1 SGHTA, CDR2 FQGNSA. The CDR3: CASILRGQGTPSGNTIYF. CDR3 DNA: TGTGCCAGCATCCTAAGGGGACAGGGGACTCCCTCTGGAAACACCATATATTTT.

DNA for the CDR3: TGTGCCAGCAGCCTCTCGGACACCGCCACCTACGAGCAGTACTTC. Amino acids: CASSLSDTATYEQYF. The chain employs TRBV7-6 and TRBJ2-7, with D possibly being TRBD1 (5 bases). V dropped 5 bases and J dropped 2 bases, with 16 bases sitting between them. The CDR3 has 15 amino acids. Germline CDR1 SGHVS, CDR2 FNYEAQ. Using reference TRBV7-6 and TRBJ2-7 for the parts outside the CDR3, the full variable domain is GAGVSQSPRYKVTKRGQDVALRCDPISGHVSLYWYRQALGQGPEFLTYFNYEAQQDKSGLPNDRFSAERPEGSISTLTIQRTEQRDSAMYRCASSLSDTATYEQYFGPGTRLTVT.

The chain joins TRBV6-1 to TRBJ2-5; tentatively, D is TRBD1 (5 bases). Matching the DNA end better, TRBJ2-7 makes the J call doubtful. The germline V gene has CDR1 MNHNS and CDR2 SASEGT. This CDR3 contains 11 residues. The CDR3 bases are TGTGCCAGCAGTGTGGGGCGCGAGCAGTACTTC. Translation gives CASSVGREQYF.

This clonotype was seen a handful of times. The gene calls are TRBV11-2 and TRBJ2-5, with D possibly TRBD2 on 6 matching bases. V dropped 4 bases and J dropped 2 bases, with 20 bases sitting between them. The CDR3 length is 17 residues. Germline assignment: CDR1 SGHAT and CDR2 FQNNGV. As DNA, the CDR3 is TGTGCCAGCAGCTCTACCTCTGTCCGGGACTGGCAAGAGACCCAGTACTTC. Its protein product is CASSSTSVRDWQETQYF.

The chain recombines TRBV6-1 with TRBJ1-6, with D perhaps TRBD1 (5 bases). Per the germline V gene, CDR1 is MNHNS and CDR2 is SASEGT. Trimming stripped 0 bases from V and 7 bases from J, with 10 bases between. This CDR3 is 15 amino acids long. CDR3 in amino acids: CASSEARQGNSPLHF. The CDR3 nucleotides are TGTGCCAGCAGTGAAGCGCGGCAGGGAAATTCACCCCTCCACTTT.